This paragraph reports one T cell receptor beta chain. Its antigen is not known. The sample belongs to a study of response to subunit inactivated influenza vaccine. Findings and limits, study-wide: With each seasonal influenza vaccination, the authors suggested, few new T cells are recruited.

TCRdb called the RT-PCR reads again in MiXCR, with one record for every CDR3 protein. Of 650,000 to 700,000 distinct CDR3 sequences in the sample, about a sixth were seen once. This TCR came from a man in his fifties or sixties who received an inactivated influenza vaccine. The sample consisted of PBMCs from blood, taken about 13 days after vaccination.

CDR3 sequence reads: CSARDDRRPSGEQYF. The CDR3 nucleotides are TGCAGTGCTAGAGATGATCGGCGGCCAAGTGGGGAGCAGTACTTC. V and J are TRBV20-1 and TRBJ2-7, with D unclear. The ends were cut back, 0 bases at V and 7 bases at J, with 19 bases in the middle. Germline V gives CDR1 DFQATT, CDR2 SNEGSKA (reference sequence). The CDR3 is 15 amino acids.